This entry features one T cell receptor beta chain sequence. Germline V gene sequence: CDR1 SGHVS, CDR2 FQNEAQ. CDR3 length: 20 amino acids. V was clipped by 5 bases and J by 0 bases; unmatched bases: 12. The data are from a study of cytotoxic CD8 clonotypes in ibrutinib-treated CLL. Looking at the study overall: For this cohort, patients were ten to eleven relapsed/refractory and under 16 treatment-naive, while roughly 17 were IGHV unmutated. After a median roughly 12 months on treatment (6 to 36), response samples were drawn. The average sample held roughly 250,000 productive templates and about 94,000 productive rearrangements.

Assay: immunoSEQ multiplex PCR; the TCRdb copy retains only in-frame clones and omits some. The sample has about 140,000 clones, 60% to 80% seen once; the top ten hold around 30%. TCR beta library input comprised roughly 2 micrograms of genomic DNA from cryopreserved PBMCs. The sequences come from PBMCs, collected after 12 months of ibrutinib treatment. The sequence derives from a human donor with chronic lymphocytic leukemia. The rearrangement uses TRBV7-8 and TRBJ2-1; TRBD2 matches at 14 bases. The CDR3 DNA sequence: TGTGCCAGCAGCCCGGGGGGACTAGCGGGGGCCGTCCTCTCCTACAATGAGCAGTTCTTC. The encoded protein is CASSPGGLAGAVLSYNEQFF.